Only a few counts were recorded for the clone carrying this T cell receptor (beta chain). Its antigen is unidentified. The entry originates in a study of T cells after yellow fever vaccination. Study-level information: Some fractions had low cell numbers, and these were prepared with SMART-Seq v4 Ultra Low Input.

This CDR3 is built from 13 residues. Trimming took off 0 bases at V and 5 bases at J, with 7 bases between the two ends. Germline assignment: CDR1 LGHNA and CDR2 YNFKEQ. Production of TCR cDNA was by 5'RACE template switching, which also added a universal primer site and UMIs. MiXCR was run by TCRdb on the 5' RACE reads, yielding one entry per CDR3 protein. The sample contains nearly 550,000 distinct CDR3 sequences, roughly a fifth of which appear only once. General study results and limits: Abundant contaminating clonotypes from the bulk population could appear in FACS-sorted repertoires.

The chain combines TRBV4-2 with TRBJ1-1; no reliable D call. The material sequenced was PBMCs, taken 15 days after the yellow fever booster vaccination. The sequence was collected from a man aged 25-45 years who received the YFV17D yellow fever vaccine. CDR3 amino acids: CASSQDTGTEAFF. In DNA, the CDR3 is TGTGCCAGCAGCCAAGACACGGGGACTGAAGCTTTCTTT.